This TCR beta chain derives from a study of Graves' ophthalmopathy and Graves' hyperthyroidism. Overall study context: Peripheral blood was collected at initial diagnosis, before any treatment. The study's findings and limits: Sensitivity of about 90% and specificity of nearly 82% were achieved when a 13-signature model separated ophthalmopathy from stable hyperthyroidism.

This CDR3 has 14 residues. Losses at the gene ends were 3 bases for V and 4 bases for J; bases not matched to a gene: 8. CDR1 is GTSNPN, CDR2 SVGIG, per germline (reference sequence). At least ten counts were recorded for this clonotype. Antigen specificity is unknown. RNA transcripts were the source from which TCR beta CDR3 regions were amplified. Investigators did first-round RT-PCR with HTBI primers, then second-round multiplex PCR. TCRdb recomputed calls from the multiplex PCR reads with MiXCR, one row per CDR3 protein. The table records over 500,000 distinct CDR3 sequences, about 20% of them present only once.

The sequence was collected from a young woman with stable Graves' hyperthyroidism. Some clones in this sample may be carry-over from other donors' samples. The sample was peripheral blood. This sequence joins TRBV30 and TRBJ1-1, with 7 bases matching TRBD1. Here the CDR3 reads CAWRKTGWFTEAFF. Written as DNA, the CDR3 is TGTGCCTGGAGGAAGACAGGGTGGTTCACTGAAGCTTTCTTT.